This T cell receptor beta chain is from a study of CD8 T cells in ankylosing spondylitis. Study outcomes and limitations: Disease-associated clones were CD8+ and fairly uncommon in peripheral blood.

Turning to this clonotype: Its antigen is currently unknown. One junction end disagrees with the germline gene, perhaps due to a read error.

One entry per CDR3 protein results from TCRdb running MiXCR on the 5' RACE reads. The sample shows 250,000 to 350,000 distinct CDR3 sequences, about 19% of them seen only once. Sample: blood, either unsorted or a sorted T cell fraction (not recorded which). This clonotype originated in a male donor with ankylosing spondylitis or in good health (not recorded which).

The CDR3 spells CASSFSLTSGYNKQFF. The CDR3 nucleotides are TGCGCCAGCAGCTTTTCCCTTACTAGCGGCTACAATAAGCAGTTCTTC. The genes are TRBV5-1 and TRBJ2-1, with TRBD2 identical over 8 bases. Germline CDR1 SGHRS, CDR2 YFSETQ. This CDR3 region has 16 residues.